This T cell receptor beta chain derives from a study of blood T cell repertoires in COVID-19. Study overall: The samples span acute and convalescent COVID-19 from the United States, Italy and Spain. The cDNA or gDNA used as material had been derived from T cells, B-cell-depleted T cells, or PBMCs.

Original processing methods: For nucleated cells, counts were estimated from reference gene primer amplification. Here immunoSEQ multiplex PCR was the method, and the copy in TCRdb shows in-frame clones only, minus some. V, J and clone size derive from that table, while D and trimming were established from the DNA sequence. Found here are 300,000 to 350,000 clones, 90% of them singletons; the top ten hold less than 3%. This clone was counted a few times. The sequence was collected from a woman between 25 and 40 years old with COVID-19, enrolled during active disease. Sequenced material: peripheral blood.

Written as DNA, the CDR3 is TGTGCTAGTGGTCCCACCGAGGGGCTAGCGGGAGCAGATACGCAGTATTTT. Translating gives CASGPTEGLAGADTQYF. V usage is TRBV12-5 and J usage is TRBJ2-3, with 10 bases that match TRBD2. CDR3 size: 17 residues. V lost 5 bases, J lost 4 bases, and 12 bases stayed unmatched. Germline-derived CDR1 and CDR2 are LGHNT and FRNRAP.